A single TCR beta chain is shown here with its context. Method: immunoSEQ multiplex PCR; TCRdb's copy keeps in-frame clones and lacks some. In the table there are roughly 140,000 clones, more than 70% of which are singletons. This specimen comes from a study of T cell responses to AZD1222 COVID-19 vaccine. Trimming pared 2 bases from V and 3 bases from J, leaving 8 bases between. CDR3 length: 13 amino acids. Germline V gene lookup returns CDR1 SGHRS and CDR2 YFSETQ. This clonotype was sampled from an adult in good health. The genes are TRBV5-1 and TRBJ2-5; TRBD2 might be the D (6 bases). The sample here was peripheral blood, taken on day 0 of MenACWY control vaccination. The CDR3 loop reads CASSLIAEETQYF. CDR3 bases: TGCGCCAGCAGCTTAATAGCGGAAGAGACCCAGTACTTC. The complete variable domain, with remaining parts taken from reference TRBV5-1 and TRBJ2-5, reads KAGVTQTPRYLIKTRGQQVTLSCSPISGHRSVSWYQQTPGQGLQFLFEYFSETQRNKGNFPGRFSGRQFSNSRSEMNVSTLELGDSALYLCASSLIAEETQYFGPGTRLLVL.